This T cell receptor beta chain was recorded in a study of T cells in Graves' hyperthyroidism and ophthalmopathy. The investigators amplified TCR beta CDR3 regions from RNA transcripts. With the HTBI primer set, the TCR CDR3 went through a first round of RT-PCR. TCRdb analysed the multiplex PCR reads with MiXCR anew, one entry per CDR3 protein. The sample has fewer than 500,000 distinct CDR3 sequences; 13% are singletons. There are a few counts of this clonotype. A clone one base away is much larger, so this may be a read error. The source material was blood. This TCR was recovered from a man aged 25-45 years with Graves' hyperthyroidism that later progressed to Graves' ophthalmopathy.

The CDR3, as DNA: TGTGCCAGCAGCCTTGAGAGGGGGCGGTTTGAGACCCAGTACTTC. Amino acids: CASSLERGRFETQYF. The V and J genes are TRBV14 and TRBJ2-5; 7 bases align to TRBD1. V dropped 4 bases and J dropped 5; count of bases not matched to a gene: 10. Germline CDR1 is SGHDN and CDR2 is FVKESK. The CDR3 covers 15 residues.